Below are 26 T cell receptor beta chains sequenced from a single sample in a study of blood T cells in healthy people across ages. Sample-barcoded 5' priming and a J-beta primer mix drove a second PCR of about 6 to 12 cycles. TCRdb redid the calling of the 5' RACE reads with MiXCR, one entry per CDR3 protein. The sample shows about 730,000 distinct CDR3 sequences, roughly two fifths of them seen only once. Sequenced material: blood. Receptors originate from an older woman in good health.

This clonotype was seen a handful of times. The rearrangement links TRBV9 to TRBJ2-7; TRBD2 matches at 11 bases. The germline CDR1 and CDR2 sequences are SGDLS and YYNGEE. With V trimmed by 0 bases and J by 3 bases, 11 bases remained unmatched. The CDR3 extends over 18 amino acids. CDR3 in DNA: TGTGCCAGCAGCGTAGGGACTAGCGGGCGAAATCGAAACTACGAGCAGTACTTC. This gives the protein CASSVGTSGRNRNYEQYF.

This clonotype was found a few times. The chain has TRBV29-1 and TRBJ2-4; no clear D. The CDR3 has 12 amino acids. Germline V gene lookup returns CDR1 SQVTM and CDR2 ANQGSEA. Trimming removed 3 bases at V and 15 bases at J, with 18 bases between. The CDR3 bases are TGCAGCGTTGATAATGGCAGTCCGAGGCGGTACTTC. Amino acid sequence: CSVDNGSPRRYF.

This clonotype was recorded a few times. This chain uses TRBV4-2 with TRBJ1-2; 9 bases agree with TRBD1. The J segment lost 6 bases and the V segment lost 1 base, leaving 9 bases of the junction unmatched. This CDR3 has 16 residues. Germline V gives CDR1 LGHNA, CDR2 YNFKEQ. CDR3 sequence reads: CASSQVDGTGIDGYTF. The DNA of the CDR3 is TGTGCCAGCAGCCAAGTCGATGGGACAGGGATCGATGGCTACACCTTC.

In its sample, this clonotype was seen a few times. The chain joins TRBV27 to TRBJ2-3; 12 bases fit TRBD1. The V and J ends lost 5 bases and 5 bases, in that order; junction bases with no gene match: 5. CDR1 MNHEY and CDR2 SMNVEV come from the germline V gene (reference sequence). This CDR3 is built from 15 residues. Here the CDR3 DNA reads TGTGCCAGCAGTCGGGGACAGGGGGCAGGAGATACGCAGTATTTT. Protein product: CASSRGQGAGDTQYF.

This chain joins TRBV7-2 and TRBJ2-1; 7 nucleotides match TRBD2. Germline values: CDR1 SGHTA, CDR2 FQGNSA. Losses at the gene ends were 7 bases for V and 13 bases for J; bases not matched to a gene: 10. The CDR3 covers 12 residues. CDR3 DNA sequence: TGTGCCAGCAACGTCCGGGGGGAGACCCAGTTCTTC. It yields the protein CASNVRGETQFF.

The V and J genes are TRBV30 and TRBJ2-5, with D unresolved. Germline V gene sequence: CDR1 GTSNPN, CDR2 SVGIG (reference sequence). The CDR3 consists of 13 residues. V shed 2 bases and J shed 5 bases, with 12 bases lying between them. The CDR3 spells CAWSMAGPETQYF. CDR3 bases: TGTGCCTGGAGTATGGCAGGACCGGAGACCCAGTACTTC.

This rearrangement joins TRBV29-1 to TRBJ2-3; 7 nucleotides agree with TRBD2. Germline lookup yields CDR1 SQVTM and CDR2 ANQGSEA. V shed 7 bases and J 9 bases; nucleotides not matched to a gene: 16. This CDR3 region has 14 residues. The CDR3 region has the DNA TGCAGCGCCAATCGGGGCGGGAGCTTCGAGACGCAGTATTTT. Translated: CSANRGGSFETQYF.

For this clonotype: An end of the junction does not agree with germline; a read error may underlie this. The chain links TRBV4-3 to TRBJ1-6, with TRBD1 identical over 7 bases. The CDR3 is 16 amino acids. Germline-derived CDR1 and CDR2 are LGHNA and YSLEER. DNA of the CDR3: TGCGCCAGCAGCCAGGACCTAAGACAGGGTCAATCACCCCCCCACTTT. This encodes CASSQDLRQGQSPPHF.

The V gene is TRBV10-3, the J gene TRBJ2-1; the D gene is possibly TRBD1 (6 bases). CDR3 length equals 13 residues. V was pared by 11 bases and J by 3 bases, with 14 bases between. Germline V gives CDR1 ENHRY, CDR2 SYGVKD. The CDR3 is CASVSGDYNEQFF. The CDR3 DNA reads TGTGCCTCTGTGTCAGGGGACTACAATGAGCAGTTCTTC.

This clonotype showed up just a few times. V is TRBV4-3 and J is TRBJ2-1, with TRBD2 matching 12 bases. The V gene's germline CDR1 is LGHNA and CDR2 YSLEER. Unmatched junction bases numbered 7, after V lost 0 bases and J lost 7 bases. This CDR3 contains 17 residues. The DNA for the CDR3 is TGCGCCAGCAGCCAAGATGCTAGCGGGAGGGCGGGAAATGAGCAGTTCTTC. Translating gives CASSQDASGRAGNEQFF.

The chain recombines TRBV7-3 with TRBJ2-1; TRBD2 matches 13 bases. Germline CDR1 SGHTA, CDR2 FQGTGA. The CDR3 is 16 amino acids. Trimming at V came to 1 base and at J to 6 bases, leaving 3 bases not matched to a gene. In DNA form, the CDR3 reads TGTGCCAGCAGCTTAAGAGGACTAGCGGGAGCCAATGAGCAGTTCTTC. It codes for CASSLRGLAGANEQFF.

The table lists this clonotype with a few counts. This rearrangement joins TRBV27 to TRBJ2-5; D is perhaps TRBD1 (7 bases). The CDR3 has 15 amino acids. The germline V gene encodes CDR1 MNHEY and CDR2 SMNVEV (reference sequence). Trimming pared 5 bases from V and 1 base from J, leaving 14 bases between. In nucleotides, the CDR3 is TGTGCCAGCAGTCTTAGACAGGGACTCCAAGAGACCCAGTACTTC. It codes for CASSLRQGLQETQYF.

In this sample, this clonotype turned up many times. The V and J genes are TRBV7-3 and TRBJ1-1, with D possibly matching TRBD1 (6 bases). This CDR3 contains 16 residues. The germline CDR1 and CDR2 sequences are SGHTA and FQGTGA. The V and J ends lost 6 bases and 0 bases respectively, with 17 bases between them. CDR3 DNA: TGTGCCAGCAGTTTCGACCACAGGGATATGAACACTGAAGCTTTCTTT. Its protein is CASSFDHRDMNTEAFF.

The V call is TRBV7-3, the J call TRBJ1-1; 12 bases line up with TRBD1. CDR1 and CDR2 (germline): SGHTA, FQGTGA. The CDR3 consists of 17 residues. The junction had 10 bases not matched to a gene; V was cut back by 1 base and J by 7 bases. CDR3 sequence: CASSLMPPGQGAGEAFF. The CDR3 nucleotides are TGTGCCAGCAGCTTAATGCCCCCGGGACAGGGGGCTGGTGAAGCTTTCTTT.

In the case of this clonotype: A much larger clone sits a single nucleotide away, making a read error possible. The chain employs TRBV27 and TRBJ1-5; D is unclear. The CDR3 contains 13 residues. Germline CDR1 is MNHEY and CDR2 is SMNVEV (reference sequence). In DNA, the CDR3 is TGTACCAGCACCGCCGGGAGCAATCAGCCCCAGCATTTT. This translates into CTSTAGSNQPQHF.

This clonotype was detected ten times or more. This chain links TRBV5-1 with TRBJ2-7; D ambiguous. The length of the CDR3 is 11 residues. Trimming took off 5 bases at V and 2 bases at J, with 5 bases between the two ends. The V gene's germline CDR1 is SGHRS and CDR2 YFSETQ. Written as DNA, the CDR3 is TGCGCCAGCAGTTCGGCCTACGAGCAGTACTTC. Translation gives CASSSAYEQYF.

In this sample, this clonotype turned up a few times. The chain couples TRBV9 to TRBJ2-5; D might be TRBD2 (5 bases). V lost 0 bases and J 1 base, leaving 10 bases between the germline ends. CDR1 SGDLS and CDR2 YYNGEE come from the germline V gene. This CDR3 is built from 15 residues. The CDR3 region is CASSVVGVPQETQYF. CDR3 nucleotide sequence: TGTGCCAGCAGCGTAGTCGGGGTTCCCCAAGAGACCCAGTACTTC.

The rearrangement joins TRBV7-3 to TRBJ1-2; D may be TRBD1 (5 bases). The germline CDR1 and CDR2 sequences are SGHTA and FQGTGA. Trimming pared 4 bases from V and 5 bases from J, leaving 8 bases between. The CDR3 length is 12 residues. CDR3 sequence reads: CASSWDGYGYTF. CDR3 in DNA: TGTGCCAGCAGCTGGGACGGTTATGGCTACACCTTC.

This chain links TRBV20-1 with TRBJ1-6, with TRBD1 identical over 8 bases. V was pared by 6 bases and J by 8 bases, with 12 bases of the junction left unmatched. The germline gives CDR1 DFQATT, CDR2 SNEGSKA (reference sequence). The length of the CDR3 is 15 residues. Here the CDR3 reads CSASPGGLKDSPLHF. In DNA, the CDR3 is TGCAGTGCGTCACCAGGGGGCCTAAAGGATTCACCCCTCCACTTT.

This sequence joins TRBV3-1 and TRBJ2-1; a weak D match, TRBD2 (5 bases). The CDR3 has 14 amino acids. With 5 bases removed from V and 6 bases from J, the gap between germline ends came to 14 bases. From germline, CDR1 is LGHDT and CDR2 YNNKEL (reference sequence). CDR3 in amino acids: CASSSRGELNEQFF. CDR3 DNA: TGTGCCAGCAGCTCCCGGGGAGAACTCAATGAGCAGTTCTTC.

The chain uses TRBV5-1 and TRBJ1-2; D might be TRBD1 (6 bases). From germline, CDR1 is SGHRS and CDR2 YFSETQ. With 4 bases removed from V and 4 bases from J, the gap between germline ends came to 11 bases. The CDR3 runs to 13 residues. The DNA for the CDR3 is TGCGCCAGCAGCGCTGGACAGCCCTATGGCTACACCTTC. This translates into CASSAGQPYGYTF.

This clonotype was counted only a few times. This rearrangement joins TRBV9 to TRBJ1-2, with 7 bases that match TRBD1. The CDR3 has 15 residues. V lost 4 bases to trimming and J lost 7 bases; unmatched junction nucleotides: 13. Per the germline V gene, CDR1 is SGDLS and CDR2 is YYNGEE. CDR3 residues: CASSPSPQGTPGYTF. The CDR3 coding sequence is TGTGCCAGCAGCCCAAGTCCACAGGGGACCCCTGGCTACACCTTC.

The chain joins TRBV14 to TRBJ2-1; the D is unclear. This CDR3 is 9 amino acids long. The germline V gene encodes CDR1 SGHDN and CDR2 FVKESK. Trimming took off 10 bases at V and 6 bases at J, with 4 bases between the two ends. CDR3 sequence (DNA): TGTGCCATCTTCAATGAGCAGTTCTTC. It is translated as CAIFNEQFF. Using reference TRBV14 and TRBJ2-1 for the parts outside the CDR3, the full variable domain is EAGVTQFPSHSVIEKGQTVTLRCDPISGHDNLYWYRRVMGKEIKFLLHFVKESKQDESGMPNNRFLAERTGGTYSTLKVQPAELEDSGVYFCAIFNEQFFGPGTRLTVL.

The sample holds one count of this clonotype. It may be a read error: a sequence one base away is much more abundant. The chain links TRBV7-6 to TRBJ2-5; 11 bases line up with TRBD2. Germline V gene sequence: CDR1 SGHVS, CDR2 FNYEAQ. The CDR3 is made up of 17 amino acids. The CDR3 spells CGSSSEGLAAERDEQYF. The CDR3 DNA sequence: TGTGGCAGCAGCTCAGAGGGACTAGCGGCAGAACGGGATGAGCAGTACTTC.

This clonotype was seen only a few times. The chain joins TRBV24-1 to TRBJ2-2; TRBD1 or TRBD2 may be the D gene (5 bases each). The ends were cut back, 7 bases at V and 5 bases at J, with 13 bases in the middle. This CDR3 contains 14 residues. Per the germline V gene, CDR1 is KGHDR and CDR2 is SFDVKD. CDR3 bases: TGTGCCACCAGGGGGGAAGTTGGGACCGGGGAGCTGTTTTTT. Protein product: CATRGEVGTGELFF.

This clonotype was counted a few times. The chain combines TRBV15 with TRBJ2-2, with a possible D match to TRBD2 (5 bases). The V end was cut by 0 bases, the J end by 0 bases, with 8 bases between. Germline values: CDR1 LNHNV, CDR2 YYDKDF (reference sequence). CDR3 length: 16 residues. The CDR3: CATSRERGSNTGELFF. DNA of the CDR3: TGTGCCACCAGCAGAGAACGGGGATCGAACACCGGGGAGCTGTTTTTT.